This T cell receptor beta chain was recovered during a study of Ad26.COV2.S vaccination and SARS-CoV-2 variants. Study information: Doses of Ad26.COV2.S were injected into muscle once or twice, 56 days apart. General study points: Across vaccine and placebo recipients, the breadth of non-spike TCRs was similar. Spike-specific TCR breadth in vaccine recipients exceeded that seen in placebo recipients.

Regarding treatment: 15 to 20 received Ad26.COV2.S at low or high dose, single or two shots; roughly five received placebo; per-sample allocation not given. At day 63 after the first vaccine or placebo injection, samples were drawn. The data were produced by immunoSEQ multiplex PCR, yet TCRdb's version contains in-frame clones alone and is incomplete. Found here are under 400,000 clones, more than 75% of them singletons; the top ten hold more than 3%. The V end was cut by 3 bases, the J end by 0 bases, with 14 bases between. Germline V gene lookup returns CDR1 KGHSH and CDR2 LQKENI. CDR3 length equals 16 residues. In the case of this clone: Antigen unknown.

Material: peripheral blood, obtained in a trial of Ad26.COV2.S vaccine versus placebo. The genes are TRBV18 and TRBJ1-1; D ambiguous. This TCR was sampled from a person between 18 and 60 years old who received the Ad26.COV2.S COVID-19 vaccine or a placebo. In nucleotides, the CDR3 is TGTGCCAGCTCACCGAACCGGACCAACATGAACACTGAAGCTTTCTTT. It translates to CASSPNRTNMNTEAFF.